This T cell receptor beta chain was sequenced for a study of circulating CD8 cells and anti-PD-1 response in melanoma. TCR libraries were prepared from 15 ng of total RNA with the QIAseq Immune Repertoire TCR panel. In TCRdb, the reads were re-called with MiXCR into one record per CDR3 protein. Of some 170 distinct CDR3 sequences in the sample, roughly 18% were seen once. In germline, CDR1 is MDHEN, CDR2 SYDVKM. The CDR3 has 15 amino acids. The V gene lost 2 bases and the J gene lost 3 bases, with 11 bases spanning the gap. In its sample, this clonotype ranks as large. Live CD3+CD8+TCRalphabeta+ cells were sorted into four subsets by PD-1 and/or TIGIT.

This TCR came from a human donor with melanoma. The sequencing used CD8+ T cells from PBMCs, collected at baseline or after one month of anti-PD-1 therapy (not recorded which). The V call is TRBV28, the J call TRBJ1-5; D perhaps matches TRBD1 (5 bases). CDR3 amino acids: CASSLVTATNQPQHF. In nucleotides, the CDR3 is TGTGCCAGCAGTTTAGTGACAGCGACCAATCAGCCCCAGCATTTT. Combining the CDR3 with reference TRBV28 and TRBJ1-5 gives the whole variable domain DVKVTQSSRYLVKRTGEKVFLECVQDMDHENMFWYRQDPGLGLRLIYFSYDVKMKEKGDIPEGYSVSREKKERFSLILESASTNQTSMYLCASSLVTATNQPQHFGDGTRLSIL.